These 20 T cell receptor beta chains share one sample of origin, sequenced in a study of shared clonotypes between healthy human individuals. CD8 cells classed as naive were CD45RO-negative and positively selected for CCR7, excluding terminally differentiated effector memory CD45RA+ cells. Clones were sequenced by immunoSEQ multiplex PCR, and TCRdb holds only the in-frame ones, with some missing. The table lists about 2.2 million clones, approximately 92% of them singletons. Sequencing was done on a sample of naive CD8+ T cells from PBMCs. These receptor sequences come from a man younger than 35 in good health. Some clones in this sample may be carry-over from other donors' samples.

The gene calls are TRBV7-9 and TRBJ1-1, with D possibly matching TRBD1 (5 bases). The CDR3 extends over 15 amino acids. From germline, CDR1 is SEHNR and CDR2 FQNEAQ (reference sequence). V was pared by 3 bases and J by 0 bases, with 11 bases between. The chain's CDR3 is CASSFRRGLNTEAFF. CDR3 DNA sequence: TGTGCCAGCAGCTTTAGACGGGGCTTGAACACTGAAGCTTTCTTT. The complete variable domain, with remaining parts taken from reference TRBV7-9 and TRBJ1-1, reads DTGVSQNPRHKITKRGQNVTFRCDPISEHNRLYWYRQTLGQGPEFLTYFQNEAQLEKSRLLSDRFSAERPKGSFSTLEIQRTEQGDSAMYLCASSFRRGLNTEAFFGQGTRLTVV.

This clone has only one observation. Other nucleotide sequences in the sample specify the same CDR3. The rearrangement joins TRBV28 to TRBJ2-7; TRBD1 matches at 11 bases. Germline assignment: CDR1 MDHEN and CDR2 SYDVKM. The trim removed 1 base at V and 4 bases at J, leaving 3 bases unmatched. The CDR3 runs to 15 residues. This chain's CDR3 is CASSLSGTGGYEQYF. The CDR3 bases are TGTGCCAGCAGTTTATCCGGGACAGGGGGTTACGAGCAGTACTTC.

On this clone itself: One end of the junction is discordant with germline, which a read error may explain. The chain is built from TRBV5-1 and TRBJ2-3, with D unresolved. The CDR3 has 10 amino acids. Germline V gene sequence: CDR1 SGHRS, CDR2 YFSETQ. The CDR3 here is CASSFLKPYF. CDR3 sequence (DNA): TGCGCCAGCAGCTTTTTGAAGCCGTACTTT. The variable domain in full, completed from reference TRBV5-1 and TRBJ2-3, reads KAGVTQTPRYLIKTRGQQVTLSCSPISGHRSVSWYQQTPGQGLQFLFEYFSETQRNKGNFPGRFSGRQFSNSRSEMNVSTLELGDSALYLCASSFLKPYFGPGTRLTVL.

The rearrangement links TRBV11-2 to TRBJ2-7, with 7 bases identical to TRBD1. Trimming cost V 4 bases and J 3 bases; bases outside gene matches: 12. The V gene's germline CDR1 is SGHAT and CDR2 FQNNGV. CDR3 length: 16 amino acids. This CDR3 reads CASSSRRTGDHYEQYF. The CDR3 DNA sequence: TGTGCCAGCAGCTCCCGCAGGACAGGTGATCACTACGAGCAGTACTTC.

The chain joins TRBV30 to TRBJ2-1; unclear D gene. Germline loops: CDR1 GTSNPN, CDR2 SVGIG (reference sequence). Trimming shortened V by 0 bases and J by 7 bases, and 10 bases separated the two germline ends. This CDR3 comprises 13 residues. The CDR3: CAWSVTANNEQFF. CDR3 bases: TGTGCCTGGAGTGTCACGGCCAATAATGAGCAGTTCTTC.

J is TRBJ2-7 and V is TRBV11-2, with D possibly being TRBD1 or TRBD2 (5 bases each). CDR1 is SGHAT and CDR2 is FQNNGV in the germline V gene. The CDR3 length is 16 residues. Trimming stripped 1 base from V and 3 bases from J, with 16 bases between. The CDR3 nucleotides read TGTGCCAGCAGCTTAGCCCGGACGGGGCCGAACTACGAGCAGTACTTC. Protein: CASSLARTGPNYEQYF. Looking up the rest from reference TRBV11-2 and TRBJ2-7 gives the full variable domain: EAGVAQSPRYKIIEKRQSVAFWCNPISGHATLYWYQQILGQGPKLLIQFQNNGVVDDSQLPKDRFSAERLKGVDSTLKIQPAKLEDSAVYLCASSLARTGPNYEQYFGPGTRLTVT.

This chain links TRBV11-2 with TRBJ1-4; D gene uncertain. Germline assignment: CDR1 SGHAT and CDR2 FQNNGV. Trimming pared 4 bases from V and 4 bases from J, leaving 19 bases between. The CDR3 contains 17 residues. The CDR3 DNA is TGTGCCAGCAGCTCGCTCTTTATCGGACGTCTTAATGAAAAACTGTTTTTT. This translates into CASSSLFIGRLNEKLFF.

The chain has TRBV7-8 and TRBJ2-7, with TRBD2 identical over 9 bases. This CDR3 comprises 15 residues. J lost 3 bases, V lost 6 bases, and 9 bases had no gene match. Germline lookup yields CDR1 SGHVS and CDR2 FQNEAQ. The CDR3 reads CASSRSGSPYYEQYF. The CDR3 region has the DNA TGTGCCAGCAGTCGTAGCGGGAGCCCTTACTACGAGCAGTACTTC.

The chain is built from TRBV5-1 and TRBJ2-1; D is perhaps TRBD2 (6 bases). V lost 2 bases to trimming and J lost 5 bases, with 17 bases between them. The length of the CDR3 is 16 residues. CDR1 SGHRS and CDR2 YFSETQ come from the germline V gene. CDR3 DNA sequence: TGCGCCAGCAGCTTAACCGGGACTTATCCAAACAATGAGCAGTTCTTC. It specifies CASSLTGTYPNNEQFF.

The genes are TRBV5-6 and TRBJ1-2; D gene ambiguous. The V gene's germline CDR1 is SGHDT and CDR2 YYEEEE. Trimming took off 5 bases at V and 4 bases at J, with 12 bases between the two ends. This CDR3 has 13 residues. The CDR3 spells CASSTDPTYGYTF. The CDR3 DNA is TGTGCCAGCAGTACGGATCCTACCTATGGCTACACCTTC.

The chain uses TRBV9 and TRBJ1-2, with D perhaps TRBD1 (6 bases). Germline V CDR1 and CDR2: SGDLS, YYNGEE. Trimming pared 3 bases from V and 10 bases from J, leaving 19 bases between. This CDR3 has 14 residues. The CDR3 sequence is CASSERGGGEFYTF. CDR3 sequence (DNA): TGTGCCAGCAGCGAGAGAGGGGGAGGGGAATTCTACACCTTC.

The chain employs TRBV5-1 and TRBJ1-2; a possible D gene is TRBD1 (5 bases). In germline, CDR1 is SGHRS, CDR2 YFSETQ. The ends were cut back, 7 bases at V and 7 bases at J, with 17 bases in the middle. The CDR3 runs 13 residues. For the CDR3, the DNA is TGCGCCAGCTGGGGCGAGACGGGAAGTGGCTACACCTTC. Translating gives CASWGETGSGYTF. The full variable domain, in which reference TRBV5-1 and TRBJ1-2 provide the parts outside the CDR3, is KAGVTQTPRYLIKTRGQQVTLSCSPISGHRSVSWYQQTPGQGLQFLFEYFSETQRNKGNFPGRFSGRQFSNSRSEMNVSTLELGDSALYLCASWGETGSGYTFGSGTRLTVV.

The chain carries TRBV6-5 and TRBJ2-7; no reliable D call. The ends were cut back, 1 base at V and 2 bases at J, with 9 bases in the middle. This CDR3 is built from 14 residues. Germline V CDR1 and CDR2: MNHEY, SVGAGI. This CDR3 reads CASSYLELPYEQYF. CDR3 nucleotides: TGTGCCAGCAGTTACTTAGAGTTACCCTACGAGCAGTACTTC.

For this clone: Other nucleotide sequences in the sample specify the same CDR3. This chain connects TRBV28 to TRBJ1-3; D not resolved. V lost 3 bases, J lost 4 bases, and 4 bases lay in between. Germline V gives CDR1 MDHEN, CDR2 SYDVKM. CDR3 length equals 12 residues. The CDR3 nucleotides read TGTGCCAGCAGTTTTACGGGAAACACCATATATTTT. It codes for CASSFTGNTIYF. Full variable domain (outside the CDR3, taken from reference TRBV28 and TRBJ1-3): DVKVTQSSRYLVKRTGEKVFLECVQDMDHENMFWYRQDPGLGLRLIYFSYDVKMKEKGDIPEGYSVSREKKERFSLILESASTNQTSMYLCASSFTGNTIYFGEGSWLTVV.

The rearrangement joins TRBV7-9 to TRBJ2-7; D ambiguous. This CDR3 spans 16 amino acids. With 5 bases removed from V and 2 bases from J, the gap between germline ends came to 19 bases. Germline V lookup: CDR1 SEHNR, CDR2 FQNEAQ (reference sequence). The CDR3 sequence: CASSPLRPGQTYEQYF. The CDR3, as DNA: TGTGCCAGCAGCCCCCTCCGCCCAGGTCAGACCTACGAGCAGTACTTC.

The CDR3 DNA reads TGCAGCGTTGTCTCGCTAGCGGGTGACGCCTACGAGCAGTACTTC. This gives the protein CSVVSLAGDAYEQYF. The chain employs TRBV29-1 and TRBJ2-7; 8 bases align to TRBD2. V was pared by 4 bases and J by 2 bases, with 10 bases of the junction left unmatched. Germline V gene sequence: CDR1 SQVTM, CDR2 ANQGSEA. The CDR3 has 15 amino acids.

The rearrangement links TRBV6-5 to TRBJ1-1; 7 nucleotides match TRBD1. Per germline, CDR1 MNHEY and CDR2 SVGAGI. This CDR3 region has 15 residues. V lost 5 bases to trimming and J lost 6 bases; unmatched junction nucleotides: 12. CDR3 nucleotide sequence: TGTGCCAGCAGTCACACCAGACAGGGCCCGCCTGAAGCTTTCTTT. Its protein product is CASSHTRQGPPEAFF.

The chain is built from TRBV5-1 and TRBJ2-2; TRBD2 matches at 15 bases. Germline V gives CDR1 SGHRS, CDR2 YFSETQ. V was clipped by 4 bases and J by 4 bases; unmatched bases: 11. This CDR3 contains 19 residues. The CDR3 bases are TGCGCCAGCAGCACAGGAGGACTAGCGGGAGGGCCTAGCACCGGGGAGCTGTTTTTT. Amino acid sequence: CASSTGGLAGGPSTGELFF.

V is TRBV18 and J is TRBJ2-7; no clear D. The CDR3 covers 13 residues. The germline V and J ends were trimmed by 8 bases and 0 bases, with 11 bases remaining between them. Germline CDR1 KGHSH, CDR2 LQKENI. The CDR3 loop reads CASRALSSYEQYF. CDR3 sequence (DNA): TGTGCCAGCCGGGCACTCTCCTCCTACGAGCAGTACTTC.

This chain links TRBV11-2 with TRBJ2-7, with 7 bases identical to TRBD2. The V and J ends lost 3 bases and 2 bases, in that order; junction bases with no gene match: 10. The CDR3 extends over 16 amino acids. CDR1 is SGHAT and CDR2 is FQNNGV in the germline V gene. CDR3 amino acids: CASSFGSAGRPYEQYF. In DNA, the CDR3 is TGTGCCAGCAGCTTTGGTTCGGCCGGGAGGCCCTACGAGCAGTACTTC. Supplemented by reference TRBV11-2 and TRBJ2-7, the full variable domain reads EAGVAQSPRYKIIEKRQSVAFWCNPISGHATLYWYQQILGQGPKLLIQFQNNGVVDDSQLPKDRFSAERLKGVDSTLKIQPAKLEDSAVYLCASSFGSAGRPYEQYFGPGTRLTVT.